The 23 T cell receptor beta chains below were found in one sample sequenced in a study of CD8+ T cells in alopecia areata listed by TCRdb under 2018. The receptor library was made with the immunoSEQ multiplex PCR assay. RNA was extracted from all samples and reverse transcribed into cDNA, which served as template for TCR sequencing. The immuneACCESS repertoire file appears here via TCRdb, limited to in-frame rearrangements. These files lack a portion of the clones; in checked studies, under half of the deficit traces to unresolved V genes, and the cause of the others is not known. Within this sample are 140,000 or so clones, with approximately 56% of them counted one time only. The ten largest make up 35% to 40% of the sample. Specimen: CD8+ T cells sorted from blood. These receptor sequences come from a human donor in good health.

This chain links TRBV25-1 with TRBJ2-7; the D call may be TRBD1 or TRBD2 (5 bases each). CDR1 is MGHDK, CDR2 SYGVNS, per germline. The CDR3 is made up of 16 amino acids. V was trimmed by 3 bases and J by 3 bases, leaving 18 bases between them. The CDR3 loop reads CASSELKGTLDYEQYF. As DNA, the CDR3 is TGTGCCAGCAGTGAGCTTAAGGGGACCCTTGACTACGAGCAGTACTTC.

Concerning this clone: The sample carries other DNA sequences with the same CDR3. The chain uses TRBV4-1 and TRBJ2-3; D gene unclear. Looked up from germline, CDR1 is MGHRA and CDR2 is YSYEKL. The V end lost 1 base, the J end lost 0 bases, and 5 bases lay between the germline ends. CDR3 size: 14 residues. CDR3 DNA sequence: TGCGCCAGCAGCCAAGGTCCGAGCACAGATACGCAGTATTTT. Protein product: CASSQGPSTDTQYF.

V gene TRBV19 combines with J gene TRBJ2-1; D not certain. The CDR3 has 15 amino acids. The V and J ends lost 1 base and 2 bases respectively, with 9 bases between them. Germline CDR1 reads LNHDA; CDR2 reads SQIVND (reference sequence). The CDR3 sequence: CASSIVDLPYNEQFF. The CDR3, as DNA: TGTGCCAGTAGTATAGTAGACTTACCCTACAATGAGCAGTTCTTC. Full variable domain (outside the CDR3, taken from reference TRBV19 and TRBJ2-1): DGGITQSPKYLFRKEGQNVTLSCEQNLNHDAMYWYRQDPGQGLRLIYYSQIVNDFQKGDIAEGYSVSREKKESFPLTVTSAQKNPTAFYLCASSIVDLPYNEQFFGPGTRLTVL.

This rearrangement joins TRBV7-2 to TRBJ2-7, with 10 positions matching TRBD2. The ends lost 5 bases at V and 3 bases at J; junction bases unmatched: 7. The CDR3 loop spans 15 amino acids. The germline CDR1 and CDR2 sequences are SGHTA and FQGNSA. The chain's CDR3 is CASSHILAGNYEQYF. In nucleotides, the CDR3 is TGTGCCAGCAGCCATATACTAGCGGGAAACTACGAGCAGTACTTC.

The sample holds a few counts of this clone. The rearrangement uses TRBV7-8 and TRBJ2-7, with unresolved D. Germline values: CDR1 SGHVS, CDR2 FQNEAQ. Trimming shortened V by 0 bases and J by 3 bases, and 9 bases separated the two germline ends. The CDR3 is 14 amino acids. This CDR3 reads CASSLARSGYEQYF. The CDR3 DNA sequence: TGTGCCAGCAGCTTAGCCCGGTCTGGCTACGAGCAGTACTTC.

This clone was recorded a few times. J is TRBJ1-2 and V is TRBV5-1; no reliable D call. This CDR3 is built from 14 residues. V lost 0 bases and J 6 bases, leaving 12 bases between the germline ends. CDR1 is SGHRS and CDR2 is YFSETQ in the germline V gene. The CDR3 bases are TGCGCCAGCAGCTTGGAGGTACCGAGGGATGGCTACACCTTC. Protein: CASSLEVPRDGYTF.

This chain joins TRBV29-1 and TRBJ2-5; D is tentatively TRBD1 or TRBD2 (5 bases each). The germline V gene encodes CDR1 SQVTM and CDR2 ANQGSEA. Trimming removed 4 bases from V and 4 bases from J, with 10 bases in between. The CDR3 covers 12 residues. The CDR3 loop is CSVVRDGETQYF. The DNA for the CDR3 is TGCAGCGTTGTCCGGGACGGAGAGACCCAGTACTTC.

This rearrangement joins TRBV27 to TRBJ2-2, with 14 bases lining up with TRBD2. This CDR3 is 15 amino acids long. V gave up 8 bases and J gave up 8 bases; unmatched junction bases: 7. Germline V gene lookup returns CDR1 MNHEY and CDR2 SMNVEV (reference sequence). CDR3 region: CASGRLAGGAGELFF. Here the CDR3 DNA reads TGTGCCAGCGGTAGACTAGCGGGAGGGGCGGGGGAGCTGTTTTTT.

V usage is TRBV7-2 and J usage is TRBJ2-5, with D possibly matching TRBD2 (6 bases). With 1 base removed from V and 2 bases from J, the gap between germline ends came to 14 bases. The CDR3 loop spans 16 amino acids. The germline V gene has CDR1 SGHTA and CDR2 FQGNSA. In DNA, the CDR3 is TGTGCCAGCAGCTTAGTTCCCCTAGCGCCGCAAGAGACCCAGTACTTC. Translating gives CASSLVPLAPQETQYF.

The chain has TRBV5-6 and TRBJ1-1; 9 bases fit TRBD1. The ends lost 0 bases at V and 3 bases at J; junction bases unmatched: 0. Germline V gives CDR1 SGHDT, CDR2 YYEEEE. The CDR3 length is 14 residues. The DNA of the CDR3 is TGTGCCAGCAGCTTGGGGACAGGGGACACTGAAGCTTTCTTT. This codes for CASSLGTGDTEAFF.

V usage is TRBV9 and J usage is TRBJ2-3, with D possibly matching TRBD1 (5 bases). Germline V CDR1 and CDR2: SGDLS, YYNGEE. The V gene lost 4 bases and the J gene lost 4 bases, with 19 bases spanning the gap. The CDR3 consists of 16 residues. The CDR3 loop is CASSPRSFIGADTQYF. The CDR3 coding sequence is TGTGCCAGCAGCCCCCGCAGCTTTATAGGGGCAGATACGCAGTATTTT.

This clone was seen more than once but under ten times. The rearrangement joins TRBV4-1 to TRBJ2-7; TRBD2 is a possible D gene (5 bases). The CDR3 sequence is 15 residues long. The germline V gene has CDR1 MGHRA and CDR2 YSYEKL. The V end lost 4 bases, the J end lost 1 base, and 14 bases lay between the germline ends. This chain's CDR3 is CASSLRLGGSYEQYF. CDR3 sequence (DNA): TGCGCCAGCAGCCTGAGGTTAGGAGGATCCTACGAGCAGTACTTC.

This clone was counted a single time. The chain joins TRBV28 to TRBJ2-7; 9 bases align to TRBD1. V shed 5 bases, J shed 3 bases, and the junction held 8 bases outside the gene matches. The CDR3 extends over 15 amino acids. CDR1 MDHEN and CDR2 SYDVKM come from the germline V gene. CDR3 region: CASSKTGTGNYEQYF. CDR3 DNA sequence: TGTGCCAGCAGTAAGACCGGGACAGGGAACTACGAGCAGTACTTC.

This chain joins TRBV29-1 and TRBJ2-7; 9 nucleotides line up with TRBD1. The V segment lost 1 base and the J segment 6 bases; nucleotides outside the gene matches: 4. Germline V gives CDR1 SQVTM, CDR2 ANQGSEA. The CDR3 length is 13 residues. In nucleotides, the CDR3 is TGCAGCGTTGAAGGGACAGGGGCCCTCGAGCAGTACTTC. It yields the protein CSVEGTGALEQYF.

In its sample, this clone was seen a few times. This chain uses TRBV6-6 with TRBJ2-7, with 11 bases that match TRBD1. The CDR3 consists of 15 residues. CDR1 and CDR2 (germline): MNHNY, SVGAGI (reference sequence). V gave up 7 bases and J gave up 6 bases; unmatched junction bases: 11. The DNA for the CDR3 is TGTGCCAGCACCGATCCCGGGACAGGGGGATTCGAGCAGTACTTC. Residues: CASTDPGTGGFEQYF.

This clone came up a few times. This chain joins TRBV29-1 and TRBJ2-1, with 7 bases matching TRBD1. Germline lookup yields CDR1 SQVTM and CDR2 ANQGSEA. Germline trimming cut 7 bases from V and 6 bases from J; bases unmatched to any gene: 15. The CDR3 totals 15 residues. The CDR3: CSARPDRASSNEQFF. CDR3 nucleotides: TGCAGCGCACGACCCGACAGGGCTTCTTCCAATGAGCAGTTCTTC.

The V call is TRBV10-1, the J call TRBJ2-2, with 7 positions matching TRBD2. The CDR3 extends over 17 amino acids. The V gene's germline CDR1 is WNHNN and CDR2 SYGVQD (reference sequence). V dropped 2 bases and J dropped 2; count of bases not matched to a gene: 8. The CDR3 bases are TGCGCCAGCAGTGAGCGGGGAACGGGAGGAAACACCGGGGAGCTGTTTTTT. Its protein is CASSERGTGGNTGELFF.

This clone was picked up a small number of times. The chain recombines TRBV28 with TRBJ2-3; D not certain. The V gene's germline CDR1 is MDHEN and CDR2 SYDVKM. The CDR3 extends over 12 amino acids. V dropped 5 bases and J dropped 3 bases, with 6 bases sitting between them. The CDR3 bases are TGTGCCAGCAGTCAAAGGACAGATACGCAGTATTTT. As protein: CASSQRTDTQYF. The complete variable domain, with remaining parts taken from reference TRBV28 and TRBJ2-3, reads DVKVTQSSRYLVKRTGEKVFLECVQDMDHENMFWYRQDPGLGLRLIYFSYDVKMKEKGDIPEGYSVSREKKERFSLILESASTNQTSMYLCASSQRTDTQYFGPGTRLTVL.

This clone has just a few counts. This chain links TRBV29-1 with TRBJ2-1, with TRBD2 identical over 8 bases. From germline, CDR1 is SQVTM and CDR2 ANQGSEA. This CDR3 contains 15 residues. The CDR3 DNA sequence: TGCAGTCACTGCCTCGGGGGGGGATCCTACAATGAGCAGTTCTTC. It encodes CSHCLGGGSYNEQFF.

This sequence joins TRBV30 and TRBJ1-1; tentative D call: TRBD1 (6 bases). Per germline, CDR1 GTSNPN and CDR2 SVGIG (reference sequence). The CDR3 runs 14 residues. V lost 3 bases to trimming and J lost 7 bases, with 18 bases between them. CDR3 DNA sequence: TGTGCCTGGAGCCGACAGGAGCTTCCTGTTGAAGCTTTCTTT. It is translated as CAWSRQELPVEAFF.

DNA for the CDR3: TGCGCCAGCAGCCTCGGGACTAGCGGCAATGAGCAGTTCTTC. It yields the protein CASSLGTSGNEQFF. V gene TRBV4-1 combines with J gene TRBJ2-1, with TRBD2 matching 11 bases. Unmatched junction bases numbered 2, after V lost 4 bases and J lost 6 bases. This CDR3 has 14 amino acids. The germline CDR1 and CDR2 sequences are MGHRA and YSYEKL.

The chain couples TRBV2 to TRBJ2-2; D unresolved. From germline, CDR1 is SNHLY and CDR2 FYNNEI. Deletions cut 0 bases from V and 7 bases from J, with 0 bases between. The CDR3 is made up of 11 amino acids. The CDR3 nucleotides are TGTGCCAGCAGTGAAGCCGGGGAGCTGTTTTTT. It codes for CASSEAGELFF.

V gene TRBV10-3 combines with J gene TRBJ2-7; D is ambiguous. This CDR3 is built from 13 residues. Per the germline V gene, CDR1 is ENHRY and CDR2 is SYGVKD. V dropped 3 bases and J dropped 1 base, with 7 bases sitting between them. The CDR3 sequence is CAISDGGSYEQYF. The CDR3 DNA sequence: TGTGCCATCAGTGACGGCGGATCCTACGAGCAGTACTTC.